Sequencing of this T cell receptor (beta chain) was carried out in a study of blood T cells in healthy people across ages. The study, taken as a whole, reports: Researchers judged that diversity estimates from one million T cells fell short of true values. Naive and antigen-experienced cells could not be conclusively compared, given unsorted PBMCs.

This clonotype was detected a few times. The antigen is undetermined. The germline gives CDR1 SNHLY, CDR2 FYNNEI. The V gene lost 2 bases and the J gene lost 8 bases, with 12 bases spanning the gap. CDR3 length: 13 amino acids. Alongside a J-beta primer mix, a sample-barcoded 5' primer served in a second PCR lasting roughly 6 to 11 cycles. TCRdb re-analysed the 5' RACE reads in MiXCR, keeping a single row per CDR3 protein. The sample lists about 1.6 million distinct CDR3 sequences; about 31% were seen once. This TCR was sampled from a woman aged 25-40 years in good health. The chain combines TRBV2 with TRBJ1-2; D might be TRBD1 (6 bases). What was sequenced was blood. DNA of the CDR3: TGTGCCAGCAGTGAAAGGGGGGCGCTAGGCTACACCTTC. Protein sequence: CASSERGALGYTF. Full variable domain (missing parts from reference TRBV2 and TRBJ1-2): EPEVTQTPSHQVTQMGQEVILRCVPISNHLYFYWYRQILGQKVEFLVSFYNNEISEKSEIFDDQFSVERPDGSNFTLKIRSTKLEDSAMYFCASSERGALGYTFGSGTRLTVV.